This T cell receptor (beta chain) was identified during a study of CD8 T cells in Susac syndrome (dated 2019 in TCRdb). About the investigation overall: Whether CD8+ T cell activation and differentiation in Susac syndrome was antigen driven was tested using repertoire sequencing.

High-throughput TCR beta sequencing profiled peripheral blood CD8+ and CD4+ T cells from healthy donors, Susac syndrome patients and multiple sclerosis patients. Healthy donors were included as age- and sex-matched controls. CD8+ TEMRA cells were enriched by FACS, while bulk CD8+ and CD4+ T cells were purified by magnetic negative isolation. Blood was collected in EDTA tubes and processed within 24 hours, with PBMCs isolated through density gradient centrifugation. PBMCs intended for TCR sequencing were frozen in liquid nitrogen and were later thawed in a 37 degrees C water bath. Purity of sorted or isolated CD4+, CD8+ and CD8+ TEMRA cells was at least 90%. The research as a whole found: The number of individuals in the TCR sequencing and HLA analysis was recognized as being relatively small.

Notes on this clonotype: The antigen this receptor binds is unknown. Per-base quality was not reported, and no clone a single base away is much larger than it.

RNA was extracted using the RNeasy kit, and roughly 0.5 to 1 microgram was reverse transcribed with random hexamers. The immunoSEQ multiplex PCR assay, which covers 54 Vbeta and 13 Jbeta segments, was used to amplify TCR beta CDR3 regions. PCR amplification bias was corrected by using a synthetic template baseline for primer optimization and computational correction. The study's own analysis went as follows. Reads were assigned to V, D and J genes according to IMGT and analyzed in immunoSEQ Analyzer, with only productive sequences retained. Clonality was calculated as one minus the Shannon entropy normalized by log2 of the number of productive unique sequences. Public and private clones were assessed among the 100 most prevalent clones of each patient and control. Susac-specific clones were defined as absent from healthy and MS cohorts, some 1,000 published viral clones and other ImmuneACCESS disease sequences. TCRdb ran its own pipeline on the public reads, namely fastp trimming at Q25 and MiXCR clone calling, and kept in-frame beta chains. Every entry covers one CDR3 protein and lists the most common genes and DNA from its rows. The V and J calls and clone size come from TCRdb's table, not from the authors' own analysis. Here the sample has over 100,000 distinct CDR3 sequences; around 90% occur a single time. Over 0.12% of the sample is held by the ten biggest clonotypes.

CDR1 and CDR2, per the germline V gene (reference sequence), are LNHDA and SQIVND. The CDR3, from cysteine to phenylalanine, totals 14 residues. The only DNA kept is the CDR3, 42 bases in frame from the first base. V is pruned by 6 bases and J by 5 bases, leaving 7 bases of the junction without a gene match. This chain joins TRBV19 to TRBJ2-3, with 8 junctional bases fitting TRBD2. Material for sequencing was CD4+ T cells from PBMCs. This TCR was sampled from a human donor in good health. The nucleotide sequence is given as TGTGCCAGTAGGAGAGCGGGAGACGGAGATACGCAGTATTTT. Its protein is CASRRAGDGDTQYF.